The subject of this entry is one T cell receptor (beta chain). This clone was detected once. Its antigen is not yet known. Within one base of it there is no much larger clone, and no base qualities were kept. This specimen belongs to a study of shared clonotypes between healthy human individuals (dated by TCRdb to the early 2020s). Some background on the complete study: A couple of women and a few men aged 18 to 49 years were included in the cohort. Blood TCR repertoires of about 5 healthy adults were deeply sequenced to estimate repertoire size and the extent of clonotype sharing between individuals. Each donor's leukapheresis produced roughly between roughly 0.9 and 8.9 billion PBMCs. Different laboratories and diverse techniques were used to prepare libraries and sequence TCR repertoires, to increase sequencing depth and limit assay-specific biases.

Using the deep immunoSEQ assay, multiplex PCR amplified TCR CDR3 regions from genomic DNA. Extracted genomic DNA from each cell subset was distributed evenly across all wells of several immunoSEQ 96-well plates, and each plate was treated as a replicate. For unsorted PBMC, each replicate PCR was loaded with approximately 300 ng genomic DNA, equivalent to roughly 31,000 T cell genomes. Unsorted PBMC genomic DNA was sequenced across ten immunoSEQ deep assay plates. Purified libraries were quantified with a Qubit 3.0 fluorometer, sized on a Bioanalyzer 2100, and re-quantified with the KAPA Library Quantification kit. Each immunoSEQ 96-well plate was sequenced on its own single-read 150-cycle Illumina NextSeq 550 flow cell. The study's processing was this. Because only junctional sequences without quality scores were contained in the immunoSEQ output, filtering matching that applied to full-length reads could not be performed. Sequences were annotated with PyIR, a Python wrapper for IgBLAST v1.9, and V/J genes and CDR3 were assigned using IMGT germline references. Reads with weak V/J assignments (E-value above 1e-6), missing CDR3, stop codons, out-of-frame junctions, or ambiguous translated residues were removed. A V3J clonotype was defined by an identical inferred V gene, J gene, and CDR3 amino acid sequence. Percentage overlap between repertoires was calculated by dividing the number of shared unique clonotypes by the size of the smaller repertoire. Three approaches were used to assess repertoire richness: RTK rarefaction, the Chao1 estimator, and Recon v2.1 estimates of unobserved clonotypes. TCRdb retrieved this table from immuneACCESS and kept in-frame rearrangements only. Not all clones are present; in checked studies, unresolved V genes account for under half, and no reason is known for the remainder. The V and J calls and clone size come from that table; D and trimming were worked out from the DNA. Within this sample are about 480,000 clones, with roughly 78% of them counted one time only. 10% to 15% of the sample belongs to the ten largest clones.

From cysteine to phenylalanine, the CDR3 is 14 amino acids long. Only CDR3 DNA is held: 42 bases, read in frame from base 1. The germline V gene supplies CDR1 SGHTA and CDR2 FQGNSA. The junction shows trimming of 2 bases on V and 6 bases on J, and the gene matches do not reach 2 bases of it. The donors were healthy, HIV-negative adults with no recently reported acute infections or vaccinations. Every donor was a Caucasian adult residing in Nashville, Tennessee, USA. For unsorted samples, 70 million to 95 million PBMCs were counted, and genomic DNA was extracted using the QIAamp DNA Blood Mini kit. After blood collection by leukapheresis, PBMCs were isolated using Ficoll-Histopaque density gradient centrifugation and then cryopreserved in the vapor phase of liquid nitrogen. What the work shows at the level of the full study, not this receptor alone: Sampling was restricted to blood, and TCR repertoires in tissue are likely to differ from TCR repertoires in blood. The small number of donors limited the genetic and exposure-history diversity represented. Based on pairwise subsampling, the degree of clonotype sharing among donors was expected to be affected by sequencing depth.

Recombination linked TRBV7-2 to TRBJ1-5; a stretch of 9 junction bases matches TRBD1. The receptor was isolated from a middle-aged woman in good health. Some clones in this sample may be carry-over from other donors' samples. The specimen sequenced was PBMCs. The encoded CDR3 is CASSLQQGAQPQHF. DNA sequence: TGTGCCAGCAGCTTACAACAGGGGGCTCAGCCCCAGCATTTT.